This T cell receptor (beta chain) was observed in a study of T cells in tuberculosis. The V gene's germline CDR1 is GTSNPN and CDR2 SVGIG (reference sequence). V lost 1 base, J lost 5 bases, and 3 bases stayed unmatched. This CDR3 contains 13 residues. The time point here: new active TB diagnosis, blood taken before or within 7 days of starting treatment. Generated by immunoSEQ multiplex PCR, the TCRdb table keeps only in-frame clones and is missing some. The repertoire consists of 30,000 to 35,000 clones, with about 92% occurring once and the leading ten covering about 7.7%. This specimen consisted of PBMCs, obtained at tuberculosis diagnosis. The receptor's source is an adult with tuberculosis. Some clones in this sample may be carry-over from other donors' samples. V and J are TRBV30 and TRBJ1-1, with 8 bases matching TRBD1. The CDR3 region has the DNA TGTGCCTGGAGTGGGACAGGGTGGACTGAAGCTTTCTTT. Protein product: CAWSGTGWTEAFF.